What follows are 14 T cell receptor beta chains derived from one specimen sequenced in a study of blood T cell repertoires in COVID-19. Sequencing was performed with immunoSEQ multiplex PCR; in TCRdb, only in-frame clones are kept and a portion is missing. The sample includes about 260,000 clones, approximately 86% of them seen just once. Source material: peripheral blood. These receptors were collected from a middle-aged man who had recovered from COVID-19.

This clone was seen once. The J gene is TRBJ2-1, the V gene TRBV9; the match to TRBD2 covers 12 bases. From germline, CDR1 is SGDLS and CDR2 YYNGEE. The CDR3 totals 16 residues. With 3 bases clipped from V and 4 bases from J, the junction kept 5 bases outside the gene matches. The CDR3 nucleotides are TGTGCCAGCAGCGCCTGGACTAGCGGGATGTACAATGAGCAGTTCTTC. As protein: CASSAWTSGMYNEQFF. Supplemented by reference TRBV9 and TRBJ2-1, the full variable domain reads DSGVTQTPKHLITATGQRVTLRCSPRSGDLSVYWYQQSLDQGLQFLIQYYNGEERAKGNILERFSAQQFPDLHSELNLSSLELGDSALYFCASSAWTSGMYNEQFFGPGTRLTVL.

The chain carries TRBV9 and TRBJ2-5, with D unresolved. Deletions cut 2 bases from V and 5 bases from J, with 16 bases between. The CDR3 covers 15 residues. CDR1 and CDR2 (germline): SGDLS, YYNGEE. The CDR3 here is CASSVVPQSPETQYF. Written as DNA, the CDR3 is TGTGCCAGCAGCGTTGTACCACAGTCTCCGGAGACCCAGTACTTC.

This clone was detected once. This chain uses TRBV4-2 with TRBJ2-3; D uncertain. The CDR3 consists of 16 residues. Germline-derived CDR1 and CDR2 are LGHNA and YNFKEQ. V was clipped by 3 bases and J by 2 bases, with 15 bases between them. The CDR3 loop is CASSHPLGADTDTQYF. DNA for the CDR3: TGTGCCAGCAGCCATCCCCTAGGAGCAGACACAGATACGCAGTATTTT.

The rearrangement uses TRBV12-5 and TRBJ1-1, with a possible D match to TRBD1 (5 bases). The CDR3 loop spans 15 amino acids. CDR1 is LGHNT and CDR2 is FRNRAP in the germline V gene. Trimming left V 6 bases short and J 1 base short, with 15 bases between. For the CDR3, the DNA is TGTGCTAGTGGCCCCTTTGGAACAGGGAACACTGAAGCTTTCTTT. Residues: CASGPFGTGNTEAFF. The whole variable domain, filled in from reference TRBV12-5 and TRBJ1-1, reads DARVTQTPRHKVTEMGQEVTMRCQPILGHNTVFWYRQTMMQGLELLAYFRNRAPLDDSGMPKDRFSAEMPDATLATLKIQPSEPRDSAVYFCASGPFGTGNTEAFFGQGTRLTVV.

The rearrangement links TRBV6-2 or TRBV6-3 to TRBJ1-2; a weak D match, TRBD1 (5 bases). CDR3 length equals 12 residues. Trimming took off 4 bases at V and 4 bases at J, with 7 bases between the two ends. Germline V gene sequence: CDR1 MNHEY, CDR2 SVGEGT. The CDR3 DNA sequence: TGTGCCAGCAGTTTCGACAGCTATGGCTACACCTTC. It encodes CASSFDSYGYTF.

The chain employs TRBV10-3 and TRBJ2-6; D might be TRBD2 (5 bases). This CDR3 has 16 amino acids. The V and J ends lost 4 bases and 2 bases respectively, with 12 bases between them. The germline CDR1 and CDR2 sequences are ENHRY and SYGVKD. In DNA form, the CDR3 reads TGTGCCATCAGTGGTAGTGGGAGCCCTGGGGCCAACGTCCTGACTTTC. Translation: CAISGSGSPGANVLTF.

CDR3 DNA: TGTGCCACACAACAGAAAAACAATGAGCAGTTCTTC. Amino acid sequence: CATQQKNNEQFF. This chain uses TRBV2 with TRBJ2-1; D unclear. The V gene's germline CDR1 is SNHLY and CDR2 FYNNEI. This CDR3 has 12 residues. Between the trimmed V and J ends, which lost 10 bases and 5 bases, there was a span of 12 bases.

This clone was found once. V usage is TRBV5-4 and J usage is TRBJ2-3; perhaps TRBD2 as D (7 bases). V shed 4 bases and J shed 0 bases, with 18 bases lying between them. The germline gives CDR1 SGHNT, CDR2 YYREEE (reference sequence). The CDR3 is 17 residues long. CDR3 amino acids: CASSDWGGGHSTDTQYF. DNA of the CDR3: TGTGCCAGCAGCGATTGGGGCGGGGGCCATAGCACAGATACGCAGTATTTT.

The rearrangement joins TRBV28 to TRBJ1-2, with D possibly TRBD1 on 5 matching bases. Trimming shortened V by 0 bases and J by 3 bases, and 8 bases separated the two germline ends. This CDR3 spans 14 amino acids. From germline, CDR1 is MDHEN and CDR2 SYDVKM. The DNA for the CDR3 is TGTGCCAGCAGTTTATGGACAGTCGACTATGGCTACACCTTC. Translated, it gives CASSLWTVDYGYTF.

This chain uses TRBV27 with TRBJ2-1; 11 bases fit TRBD2. The junction had 0 bases not matched to a gene; V was cut back by 7 bases and J by 7 bases. CDR1 is MNHEY and CDR2 is SMNVEV in the germline V gene (reference sequence). The CDR3 has 12 amino acids. CDR3 DNA: TGTGCCAGCACTAGCGGGAGGAATGAGCAGTTCTTC. This sequence encodes CASTSGRNEQFF.

CDR3 in DNA: TGTGCCAGCAGCCTGACTAGCGACGTCGGAGATACGCAGTATTTT. This gives the protein CASSLTSDVGDTQYF. The rearrangement joins TRBV5-4 to TRBJ2-3, with 8 bases lining up with TRBD2. With 4 bases clipped from V and 5 bases from J, the junction kept 9 bases outside the gene matches. The germline V gene has CDR1 SGHNT and CDR2 YYREEE (reference sequence). The CDR3 runs to 15 residues.

The V call is TRBV7-3, the J call TRBJ2-3; D perhaps matches TRBD2 (5 bases). V dropped 5 bases and J dropped 2 bases, with 11 bases sitting between them. Germline CDR1 SGHTA, CDR2 FQGTGA. The length of the CDR3 is 14 residues. The CDR3 DNA is TGTGCCAGCAGCCCAGCGGCCAACACAGATACGCAGTATTTT. It is translated as CASSPAANTDTQYF.

The rearrangement uses TRBV9 and TRBJ2-3; perhaps TRBD2 as D (6 bases). This CDR3 spans 16 amino acids. Deletions cut 0 bases from V and 0 bases from J, with 11 bases between. Per germline, CDR1 SGDLS and CDR2 YYNGEE. The CDR3 DNA reads as TGTGCCAGCAGCGTAGGCCCCGGGAGCAGCACAGATACGCAGTATTTT. It translates to CASSVGPGSSTDTQYF.

The chain employs TRBV7-2 and TRBJ2-3; 11 bases are a match to TRBD2. The CDR3 is 17 residues long. Trimming cost V 5 bases and J 3 bases; bases outside gene matches: 10. Germline lookup yields CDR1 SGHTA and CDR2 FQGNSA. CDR3 protein: CASSERNSGGETDTQYF. The CDR3 DNA reads TGTGCCAGCAGCGAGAGAAATAGCGGGGGGGAAACAGATACGCAGTATTTT.